These 11 T cell receptor beta chains share one sample of origin, sequenced in a study of vaccination and CD4 T cells after COVID-19. Their antigen targets remain unknown. The Oncomine TCR Beta short-read assay was applied to DNA of cultured CD4+ T cells. Investigators isolated genomic DNA from cultured CD4+ T cells. From the PCR reads, TCRdb called clonotypes with MiXCR, one entry per CDR3 protein. Of more than 8,500 distinct CDR3 sequences in the sample, around 31% are singletons; the top ten hold 20% to 25%. As for treatment: roughly 10-day PBMC culture with coronavirus spike peptide pools or control peptides (ViraFEST assay). Investigators obtained the unexposed donor's CD4+ T cells before the COVID-19 pandemic (2011-2018). The sample consisted of CD4+ T cells from blood, cultured in vitro. Every receptor here comes from a human donor in good health.

Of note for this clonotype: One base away lies a much larger clone, so this may be a sequencing read error. The rearrangement joins TRBV7-2 to TRBJ2-5; D remains ambiguous. The length of the CDR3 is 12 residues. Germline CDR1 is SGHTA and CDR2 is FQGNSA. The CDR3 sequence is CASSLVKEAQYF. CDR3 DNA sequence: TGTGCCAGCAGCTTAGTAAAAGAGGCCCAGTACTTC.

This chain joins TRBV7-2 and TRBJ1-2, with a weak D call TRBD1 (5 bases). The CDR3 has 15 amino acids. The V gene's germline CDR1 is SGHTA and CDR2 FQGNSA. Trimming shortened V by 1 base and J by 0 bases, and 9 bases separated the two germline ends. This CDR3 is CASSLVRAPNYGYTF. CDR3 coding DNA: TGTGCCAGCAGCTTAGTCAGGGCCCCTAACTATGGCTACACCTTC.

This clonotype has just a few counts. The V gene is TRBV11-2, the J gene TRBJ1-2, with 9 bases lining up with TRBD1. J was trimmed by 2 bases and V by 4 bases; bases with no gene match: 14. Germline V gene sequence: CDR1 SGHAT, CDR2 FQNNGV. The CDR3 has 18 amino acids. The CDR3 loop reads CASSYRRRGQGGNYGYTF. The CDR3 region has the DNA TGTGCCAGCAGCTATCGACGCCGGGGACAGGGTGGAAACTATGGCTACACCTTC. The whole variable domain, remainder taken from reference TRBV11-2 and TRBJ1-2, is EAGVAQSPRYKIIEKRQSVAFWCNPISGHATLYWYQQILGQGPKLLIQFQNNGVVDDSQLPKDRFSAERLKGVDSTLKIQPAKLEDSAVYLCASSYRRRGQGGNYGYTFGSGTRLTVV.

The chain couples TRBV29-1 to TRBJ2-3, with TRBD2 matching 14 bases. This CDR3 is 16 amino acids long. After removal of 1 base from V and 7 bases from J, the junction contained 7 bases not matched to a gene. Germline V gene lookup returns CDR1 SQVTM and CDR2 ANQGSEA. CDR3 region: CSVEGGLAGGWYTQYF. CDR3 DNA: TGCAGCGTTGAAGGAGGACTAGCGGGAGGTTGGTATACGCAGTATTTT.

V and J are TRBV19 and TRBJ2-3, with 13 bases matching TRBD2. Germline CDR1 reads LNHDA; CDR2 reads SQIVND (reference sequence). Trimming removed 8 bases from V and 5 bases from J; junction bases left unmatched: 1. This CDR3 contains 13 residues. The CDR3 region is CASRLAGGDTQYF. In nucleotides, the CDR3 is TGTGCCAGTCGACTAGCGGGAGGAGATACGCAGTATTTT.

By sample fraction, this clonotype is medium-sized. This chain uses TRBV20-1 with TRBJ2-4, with D hard to call. V was trimmed by 0 bases and J by 5 bases, leaving 11 bases between them. The CDR3 covers 14 residues. CDR1 and CDR2 (germline): DFQATT, SNEGSKA (reference sequence). Here the CDR3 reads CSARDPYSENIQYF. As DNA, the CDR3 is TGCAGTGCTAGAGATCCATACAGTGAAAACATTCAGTACTTC.

There are a few counts of this clonotype. V and J are TRBV7-2 and TRBJ1-1; tentatively, D is TRBD1 (6 bases). With 1 base removed from V and 4 bases from J, the gap between germline ends came to 19 bases. The CDR3 is 17 residues long. CDR1 is SGHTA, CDR2 FQGNSA, per germline. In DNA form, the CDR3 reads TGTGCCAGCAGCTTAGGGGGGCCAGGGAGTATAGTCACTGAAGCTTTCTTT. It specifies CASSLGGPGSIVTEAFF. Complete variable domain (other parts from reference TRBV7-2 and TRBJ1-1): GAGVSQSPSNKVTEKGKDVELRCDPISGHTALYWYRQSLGQGLEFLIYFQGNSAPDKSGLPSDRFSAERTGGSVSTLTIQRTQQEDSAVYLCASSLGGPGSIVTEAFFGQGTRLTVV.

The chain couples TRBV6-1 to TRBJ1-1; D gene ambiguous. The germline CDR1 and CDR2 sequences are MNHNS and SASEGT. This CDR3 spans 13 amino acids. Trimming left V 2 bases short and J 6 bases short, with 10 bases between. In DNA, the CDR3 is TGTGCCAGCAGTGAAACAGCCCTCGCTGAAGCTTTCTTT. Protein: CASSETALAEAFF.

This clonotype has just a few counts. The chain employs TRBV6-2 or TRBV6-3 and TRBJ2-7, with D possibly TRBD1 on 6 matching bases. The CDR3 length is 11 residues. Germline CDR1 reads MNHEY; CDR2 reads SVGEGT. The V and J ends lost 6 bases and 8 bases respectively, with 11 bases between them. The CDR3 protein is CASSQGHQQYF. CDR3 DNA: TGTGCCAGCAGCCAGGGACATCAGCAGTACTTC.

The genes are TRBV6-2 or TRBV6-3 and TRBJ2-2; 11 nucleotides agree with TRBD1. CDR3 length equals 17 residues. The germline V gene encodes CDR1 MNHEY and CDR2 SVGEGT. Trimming cost V 0 bases and J 4 bases; bases outside gene matches: 4. The chain's CDR3 is CASSYSFGTGGTGELFF. CDR3 coding DNA: TGTGCCAGCAGTTACTCGTTCGGGACAGGGGGCACCGGGGAGCTGTTTTTT.

The V call is TRBV7-9, the J call TRBJ2-5; D uncertain. V was pared by 1 base and J by 4 bases, with 7 bases between. The CDR3 has 13 amino acids. Germline values: CDR1 SEHNR, CDR2 FQNEAQ (reference sequence). Here the CDR3 DNA reads TGTGCCAGCAGCTTAGTGGGCGGAGAGACCCAGTACTTC. This sequence encodes CASSLVGGETQYF.